One T cell receptor beta chain is described in this entry. The sample comes from a study of OX40 agonist ivuxolimab in advanced cancers. On the study more broadly: Age averaged approximately 60 years (range about 20 to 79), and approximately 80% were male. Partial responses occurred in three patients (one hepatocellular carcinoma, two cutaneous melanoma).

The repertoire was sequenced with immunoSEQ multiplex PCR; TCRdb's copy has only in-frame clones and lacks some. This table holds 65,000 to 95,000 clones, 83% found once. After removal of 2 bases from V and 5 bases from J, the junction contained 5 bases not matched to a gene. CDR3 length equals 15 residues. Germline lookup yields CDR1 MNHNY and CDR2 SVGAGI (reference sequence). The sample here was CD4+ or CD8+ T cells sorted from blood, taken in a trial of the OX40 agonist ivuxolimab. The V call is TRBV6-6, the J call TRBJ1-4, with 7 bases fitting TRBD1. This TCR derives from an adult with an advanced solid tumor such as melanoma, head and neck, liver or kidney cancer. The CDR3 is CASSYGTARNEKLFF. The DNA for the CDR3 is TGTGCCAGCAGTTACGGGACAGCGAGAAATGAAAAACTGTTTTTT.